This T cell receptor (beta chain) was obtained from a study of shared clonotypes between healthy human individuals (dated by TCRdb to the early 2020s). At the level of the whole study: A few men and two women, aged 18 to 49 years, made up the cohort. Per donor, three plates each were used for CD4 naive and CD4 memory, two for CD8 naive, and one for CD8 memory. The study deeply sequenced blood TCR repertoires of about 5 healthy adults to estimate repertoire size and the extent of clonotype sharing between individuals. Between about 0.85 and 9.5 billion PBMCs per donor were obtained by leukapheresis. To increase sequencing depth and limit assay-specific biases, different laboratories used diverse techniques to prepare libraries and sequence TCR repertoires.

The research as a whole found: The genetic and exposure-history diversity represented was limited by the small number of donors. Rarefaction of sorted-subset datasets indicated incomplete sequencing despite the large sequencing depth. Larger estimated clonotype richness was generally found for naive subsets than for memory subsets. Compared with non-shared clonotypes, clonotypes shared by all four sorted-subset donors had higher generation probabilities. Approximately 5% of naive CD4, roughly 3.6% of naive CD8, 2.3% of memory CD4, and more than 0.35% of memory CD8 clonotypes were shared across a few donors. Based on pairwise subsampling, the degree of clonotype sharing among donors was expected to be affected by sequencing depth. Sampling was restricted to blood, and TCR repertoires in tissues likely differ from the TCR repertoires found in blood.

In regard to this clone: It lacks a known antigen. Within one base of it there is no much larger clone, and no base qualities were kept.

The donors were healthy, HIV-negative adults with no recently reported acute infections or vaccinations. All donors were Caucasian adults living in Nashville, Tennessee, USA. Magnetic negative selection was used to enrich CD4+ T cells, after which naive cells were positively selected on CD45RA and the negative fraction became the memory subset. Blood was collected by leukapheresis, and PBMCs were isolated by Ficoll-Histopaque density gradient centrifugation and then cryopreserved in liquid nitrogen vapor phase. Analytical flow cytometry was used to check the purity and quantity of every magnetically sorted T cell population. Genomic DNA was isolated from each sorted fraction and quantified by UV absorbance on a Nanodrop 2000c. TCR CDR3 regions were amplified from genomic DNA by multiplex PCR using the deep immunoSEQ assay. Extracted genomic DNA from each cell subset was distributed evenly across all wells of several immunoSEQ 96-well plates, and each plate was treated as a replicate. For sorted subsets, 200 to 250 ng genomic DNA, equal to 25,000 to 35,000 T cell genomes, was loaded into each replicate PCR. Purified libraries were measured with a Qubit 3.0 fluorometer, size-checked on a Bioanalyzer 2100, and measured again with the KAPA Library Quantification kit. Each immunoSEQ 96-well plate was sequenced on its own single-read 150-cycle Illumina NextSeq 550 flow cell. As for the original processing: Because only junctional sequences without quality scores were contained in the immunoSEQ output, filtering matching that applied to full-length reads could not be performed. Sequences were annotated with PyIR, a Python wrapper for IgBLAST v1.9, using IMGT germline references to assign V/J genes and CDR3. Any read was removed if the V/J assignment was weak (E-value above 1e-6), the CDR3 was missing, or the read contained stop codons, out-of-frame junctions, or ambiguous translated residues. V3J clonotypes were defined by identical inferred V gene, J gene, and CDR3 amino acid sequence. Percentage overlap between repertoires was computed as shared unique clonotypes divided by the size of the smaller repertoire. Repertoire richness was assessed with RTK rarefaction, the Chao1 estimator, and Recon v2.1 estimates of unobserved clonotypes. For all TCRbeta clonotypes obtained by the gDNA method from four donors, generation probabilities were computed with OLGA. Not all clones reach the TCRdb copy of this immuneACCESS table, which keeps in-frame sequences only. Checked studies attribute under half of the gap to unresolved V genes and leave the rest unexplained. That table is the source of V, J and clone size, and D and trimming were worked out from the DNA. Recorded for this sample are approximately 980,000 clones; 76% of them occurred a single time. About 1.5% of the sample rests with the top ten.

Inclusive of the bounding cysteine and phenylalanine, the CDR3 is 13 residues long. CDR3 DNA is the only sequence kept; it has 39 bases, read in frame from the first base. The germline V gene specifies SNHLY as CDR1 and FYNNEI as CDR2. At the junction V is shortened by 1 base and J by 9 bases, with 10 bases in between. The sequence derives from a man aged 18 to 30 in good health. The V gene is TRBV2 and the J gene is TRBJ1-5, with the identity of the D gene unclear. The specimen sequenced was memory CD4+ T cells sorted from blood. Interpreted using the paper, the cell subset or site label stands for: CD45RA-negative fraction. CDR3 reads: CASSEGNQRPQHF. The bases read TGTGCCAGCAGTGAAGGGAATCAACGGCCCCAGCATTTT.